This T cell receptor beta chain was identified during a study of CD8 T cells in ankylosing spondylitis. Points from the study as a whole: There was a TCR beta motif, made of several highly homologous variants, that appeared characteristic of ankylosing spondylitis blood.

This clonotype appeared a few times. No antigen is known for it. The CDR3 is made up of 15 amino acids. Trimming cost V 3 bases and J 0 bases, with 6 bases left between them. Via MiXCR, TCRdb re-called the 5' RACE reads, giving one row per CDR3 protein. The table lists hundreds of thousands of distinct CDR3 sequences, approximately 26% of them singletons. The sample consisted of blood, either unsorted or a sorted T cell fraction (not recorded which). The sequence was collected from a male donor with ankylosing spondylitis. The genes are TRBV12-3 or TRBV12-4 and TRBJ1-6; D not resolved. CDR3 sequence (DNA): TGTGCCAGCAGTTTTGGAACCTCCTATAATTCACCCCTCCACTTT. The encoded protein is CASSFGTSYNSPLHF.